This record concerns one TCR beta chain sequence. The V gene lost 5 bases and the J gene lost 2 bases, with 18 bases spanning the gap. This CDR3 is 16 amino acids long. Germline-derived CDR1 and CDR2 are KGHDR and SFDVKD. These data originate in a study of blood T cell repertoires in COVID-19. Study-wide context: Acute and convalescent COVID-19 samples came from the United States, Italy and Spain. In each case, the material was cDNA or gDNA derived from T cells, B-cell-depleted T cells, or PBMCs.

Original methodology: Amplifying reference gene primers gave estimates of nucleated cell counts. The data were produced by immunoSEQ multiplex PCR, yet TCRdb's version contains in-frame clones alone and is incomplete. The DNA was the basis for D and trimming; V, J and clone size are from that table. The repertoire consists of approximately 430,000 clones, with roughly 89% occurring once and the leading ten covering 1.4%. The origin of this receptor is a woman aged 25 to 39 with active or convalescent COVID-19. Sequencing input: peripheral blood. V and J are TRBV24-1 and TRBJ2-7; D perhaps matches TRBD1 (6 bases). The DNA of the CDR3 is TGTGCCACCAGTGGCCCACTGGACAGATGGGCCTACGAGCAGTACTTC. It yields the protein CATSGPLDRWAYEQYF.